This TCR beta chain was profiled in a study of blood T cell repertoires in COVID-19. Study summary: The study drew acute and convalescent COVID-19 samples from the United States, Italy and Spain. In each case, the material was cDNA or gDNA derived from T cells, B-cell-depleted T cells, or PBMCs.

Trimming removed 3 bases at V and 4 bases at J, with 6 bases between. The CDR3 sequence is 12 residues long. Germline V lookup: CDR1 MDHEN, CDR2 SYDVKM. Per the original methods: Reference gene primer amplification in the assay estimated nucleated cell counts. Measured with immunoSEQ multiplex PCR; TCRdb has only the in-frame clones, and not every one. The V and J calls and clone size are taken from that table; D and trimming were inferred from the DNA. The sample lists 91,000 or so clones; roughly four fifths were seen once. This clone was observed at least ten times. The chain recombines TRBV28 with TRBJ1-2, with D uncertain. This receptor was taken from a man aged 45 to 65 with active or convalescent COVID-19. The sequencing sample was made of peripheral blood. The CDR3 reads CASSLSSYGYTF. CDR3 nucleotides: TGTGCCAGCAGTTTGAGCTCCTATGGCTACACCTTC.